These 29 T cell receptor beta chains were sequenced from one sample in a study of blood T cells in healthy people across ages. A second PCR, run for about 7 to 11 cycles, used a sample-barcoded 5' primer plus a J-beta primer mix. TCRdb analysed the 5' RACE reads with MiXCR anew, one entry per CDR3 protein. Of about 1.4 million distinct CDR3 sequences in the sample, 59% were seen once. Sequencing was performed on blood. Receptors originate from a man aged 18 to 30 in good health.

The chain joins TRBV15 to TRBJ2-1, with D possibly TRBD2 on 6 matching bases. The germline V and J ends were trimmed by 1 base and 3 bases, with 13 bases remaining between them. The CDR3 consists of 16 residues. In germline, CDR1 is LNHNV, CDR2 YYDKDF (reference sequence). As DNA, the CDR3 is TGTGCCACCAGCAGAGGGGGCATCGGGAGCTACAATGAGCAGTTCTTC. It is translated as CATSRGGIGSYNEQFF.

The chain uses TRBV6-5 and TRBJ2-3, with a tentative D call TRBD2 (7 bases). Germline V CDR1 and CDR2: MNHEY, SVGAGI. The CDR3 length is 15 residues. V was cut by 6 bases and J by 5 bases, with 18 bases left in between. The CDR3, as DNA: TGTGCCAGCAGCGCGGGGGCGCCCGCAGGAGATACGCAGTATTTT. Its protein product is CASSAGAPAGDTQYF.

The chain joins TRBV6-5 to TRBJ1-1; D unresolved. From germline, CDR1 is MNHEY and CDR2 SVGAGI. Trimming stripped 5 bases from V and 6 bases from J, with 13 bases between. The CDR3 is 13 amino acids. The CDR3 bases are TGTGCCAGCAGTCCTCGGGCCGTGGCTGAAGCTTTCTTT. Protein sequence: CASSPRAVAEAFF.

This clonotype was observed a few times. V is TRBV7-2 and J is TRBJ2-5; 9 positions agree with TRBD1. The J call may not be correct, given that the DNA end is closer to TRBJ2-7. The CDR3 runs to 18 residues. Germline V lookup: CDR1 SGHTA, CDR2 FQGNSA. CDR3 bases: TGTGCCAGCAGCTTACGGACCCGGACAGGGGTAATTGGGAGCGAGCAGTACTTC. Its protein product is CASSLRTRTGVIGSEQYF.

The gene calls are TRBV11-2 and TRBJ2-5; tentative D call: TRBD2 (5 bases). V shed 5 bases and J shed 11 bases, with 24 bases lying between them. The CDR3 has 15 residues. CDR1 SGHAT and CDR2 FQNNGV come from the germline V gene. The CDR3 is CASSERLPIFGEQYF. The CDR3 bases are TGTGCCAGCAGCGAGCGACTACCTATTTTTGGGGAGCAGTACTTC.

The V gene is TRBV6-1, the J gene TRBJ1-1; TRBD1 might be the D (5 bases). Germline V gives CDR1 MNHNS, CDR2 SASEGT. The CDR3 totals 15 residues. V was clipped by 6 bases and J by 0 bases, with 14 bases between them. In DNA form, the CDR3 reads TGTGCCAGCAGGGTGGGGCACGCGCTGAACACTGAAGCTTTCTTT. As protein: CASRVGHALNTEAFF.

The DNA of the CDR3 is TGTGCCAGCAGCTTACGGGACACCGCCTACGAGCAGTACTTC. Residues: CASSLRDTAYEQYF. V and J are TRBV7-8 and TRBJ2-7; possible D gene TRBD1, 6 bases. Trimming cost V 2 bases and J 2 bases, with 10 bases left between them. In germline, CDR1 is SGHVS, CDR2 FQNEAQ. The CDR3 has 14 residues.

This clonotype was detected only a few times. The chain couples TRBV4-1 to TRBJ2-4, with D perhaps TRBD1 (5 bases). Germline V lookup: CDR1 MGHRA, CDR2 YSYEKL. Trimming shortened V by 1 base and J by 15 bases, and 25 bases separated the two germline ends. CDR3 size: 16 residues. CDR3 region: CASSQGSQAARWGGYF. DNA of the CDR3: TGCGCCAGCAGCCAAGGCTCCCAGGCCGCCCGTTGGGGCGGGTACTTC.

About this clonotype itself: Its ends do not fully match the called genes, so a read error is possible. This chain uses TRBV20-1 with TRBJ2-7; D is unclear. There are 15 residues in the CDR3. In germline, CDR1 is DFQATT, CDR2 SNEGSKA (reference sequence). This CDR3 is CSARDLARTFYEQYF. DNA of the CDR3: TGCAGTGCAAGAGATCTCGCCAGGACCTTCTACGAGCAGTACTTC.

This clonotype was detected only a few times. A single base separates this from a much larger clone, so it may be a read error. The rearrangement links TRBV7-6 to TRBJ2-1; tentatively, D is TRBD1 or TRBD2 (5 bases each). TRBJ2-7 explains the end of the DNA better; the J call may be wrong. Germline CDR1 and CDR2: SGHVS and FNYEAQ. The CDR3 is 14 residues long. The CDR3 sequence is CARGSGPSYNEQYF. The CDR3 DNA reads TGTGCCAGGGGGTCGGGACCTTCCTACAATGAGCAGTACTTC.

In its sample, this clonotype was seen a few times. This rearrangement joins TRBV20-1 to TRBJ1-5; D ambiguous. V was pared by 2 bases and J by 6 bases, with 20 bases between. The CDR3 length is 16 residues. CDR1 and CDR2 (germline): DFQATT, SNEGSKA (reference sequence). For the CDR3, the DNA is TGCAGTGCTAGATTTAGATTAGGTGGGTCTCGTCAGCCCCAGCATTTT. Its translation: CSARFRLGGSRQPQHF.

V is TRBV27 and J is TRBJ2-3; D not certain. The CDR3 is 16 amino acids. The V and J ends lost 6 bases and 6 bases respectively, with 22 bases between them. Germline lookup yields CDR1 MNHEY and CDR2 SMNVEV (reference sequence). CDR3 sequence: CASSRQATPLEDTQYF. The CDR3 DNA sequence: TGTGCCAGCAGCCGGCAAGCGACACCTCTTGAGGATACGCAGTATTTT.

The chain employs TRBV5-5 and TRBJ1-1; a possible D gene is TRBD1 (6 bases). Per the germline V gene, CDR1 is SGHKS and CDR2 is YYEKEE (reference sequence). V lost 0 bases and J lost 0, with 15 bases in between. The CDR3 runs 17 residues. The CDR3 sequence is CASSLGTAIILNTEAFF. DNA for the CDR3: TGTGCCAGCAGCTTGGGGACAGCCATTATCTTGAACACTGAAGCTTTCTTT.

The V and J genes are TRBV7-4 and TRBJ1-4; D gene ambiguous. The CDR3 has 17 residues. Germline V gene sequence: CDR1 SGHVT, CDR2 SQSDAQ. V lost 7 bases and J 0 bases, leaving 18 bases between the germline ends. The CDR3: CASMPPPTVATNEKLFF. The CDR3 nucleotides read TGTGCCAGCATGCCCCCCCCAACCGTTGCAACTAATGAAAAACTGTTTTTT.

This clonotype was counted ten times or more. The chain recombines TRBV20-1 with TRBJ2-1; TRBD2 agrees at 7 bases. Germline V CDR1 and CDR2: DFQATT, SNEGSKA (reference sequence). V lost 4 bases and J lost 3; bases outside the gene matches: 6. CDR3 length equals 14 residues. CDR3 bases: TGCAGTGCTACGTTGAGCGGGGACTACAATGAGCAGTTCTTC. Amino acids: CSATLSGDYNEQFF.

The genes are TRBV20-1 and TRBJ2-3; the D gene is possibly TRBD2 (6 bases). Trimming took 1 base from V and 6 from J, leaving 26 bases between them. The CDR3 spans 18 residues. The V gene's germline CDR1 is DFQATT and CDR2 SNEGSKA (reference sequence). The CDR3 nucleotides read TGCAGTGCTAGAGCCTCCAGCTTCTCGGACTACCTCGGGGATACGCAGTATTTT. This encodes CSARASSFSDYLGDTQYF.

The J gene is TRBJ2-1, the V gene TRBV11-2; TRBD2 aligns across 9 bases. There are 17 residues in the CDR3. J gave up 6 bases and V 0 bases, and 9 bases lay outside the gene matches. Germline lookup yields CDR1 SGHAT and CDR2 FQNNGV. The CDR3 sequence: CASSLDPPGLAGNEQFF. Here the CDR3 DNA reads TGTGCCAGCAGCTTAGATCCACCGGGACTAGCAGGCAATGAGCAGTTCTTC.

The rearrangement uses TRBV6-5 and TRBJ2-7; maybe TRBD2 (6 bases). V shed 5 bases and J shed 2 bases, with 10 bases lying between them. The CDR3 extends over 13 amino acids. The germline gives CDR1 MNHEY, CDR2 SVGAGI. The DNA for the CDR3 is TGTGCCAGCAGTGGACTACTCGCCTACGAGCAGTACTTC. Translating gives CASSGLLAYEQYF.

The V gene is TRBV29-1, the J gene TRBJ1-5; D is undetermined. The germline V gene encodes CDR1 SQVTM and CDR2 ANQGSEA. CDR3 length equals 13 residues. Trimming took 7 bases from V and 3 from J, leaving 13 bases between them. Here the CDR3 reads CSATDGNNQPQHF. DNA of the CDR3: TGCAGCGCGACGGACGGAAACAATCAGCCCCAGCATTTT.

The chain joins TRBV2 to TRBJ2-3; the D is unclear. CDR1 SNHLY and CDR2 FYNNEI come from the germline V gene. V shed 1 base and J shed 2 bases, with 13 bases lying between them. This CDR3 spans 16 amino acids. CDR3 DNA: TGTGCCAGCAGTGAAGACAGTAACTTATTCACAGATACGCAGTATTTT. Amino acids: CASSEDSNLFTDTQYF.

The chain employs TRBV6-5 and TRBJ1-6; a weak D match, TRBD1 (5 bases). The CDR3 is made up of 16 amino acids. From germline, CDR1 is MNHEY and CDR2 SVGAGI. V gave up 0 bases and J gave up 6 bases, with 12 bases separating them. Here the CDR3 DNA reads TGTGCCAGCAGTTACTCATGGGGGGATAGTAATTCACCCCTCCACTTT. Protein product: CASSYSWGDSNSPLHF.

The gene calls are TRBV6-5 and TRBJ2-1; the D gene is possibly TRBD1 (5 bases). The CDR3 covers 14 residues. From germline, CDR1 is MNHEY and CDR2 SVGAGI. Trimming removed 7 bases from V and 0 bases from J, with 10 bases in between. The DNA of the CDR3 is TGTGCCAGCACCCTACAGGCCTCCTACAATGAGCAGTTCTTC. It codes for CASTLQASYNEQFF.

The chain is built from TRBV4-1 and TRBJ2-4; D is uncertain. The end of the DNA is better explained by TRBJ2-7, so the J call may be wrong. CDR1 is MGHRA and CDR2 is YSYEKL in the germline V gene. This CDR3 is 15 amino acids long. The CDR3 nucleotides are TGCGCCAGCAGCCAAGATCAGGTCAGTTTGGACGAGCAGTACTTC. Protein: CASSQDQVSLDEQYF.

This chain uses TRBV3-1 with TRBJ2-2; 8 bases agree with TRBD1. The CDR3 has 18 residues. Germline V lookup: CDR1 LGHDT, CDR2 YNNKEL (reference sequence). The ends lost 1 base at V and 10 bases at J; junction bases unmatched: 17. DNA for the CDR3: TGTGCCAGCAGCCAAGTTGGGATACAGACCGGGACAGGCAAGGAGCTGTTTTTT. This translates into CASSQVGIQTGTGKELFF.

The rearrangement joins TRBV7-2 to TRBJ2-7; 10 bases map to TRBD2. From germline, CDR1 is SGHTA and CDR2 FQGNSA. The CDR3 has 16 residues. The V gene end was trimmed by 5 bases and the J gene end by 4 bases; junction bases not matched to a gene: 11. The CDR3: CASSTTSGRASYEQYF. As DNA, the CDR3 is TGTGCCAGCAGCACCACCAGCGGGAGGGCCTCGTACGAGCAGTACTTC.

J is TRBJ2-3 and V is TRBV28; D not resolved. This CDR3 is 12 amino acids long. Germline V CDR1 and CDR2: MDHEN, SYDVKM. Trimming stripped 8 bases from V and 4 bases from J, with 10 bases between. CDR3 region: CASQPQADTQYF. CDR3 bases: TGTGCCAGCCAACCGCAGGCAGATACGCAGTATTTT.

This clonotype was counted at least ten times. The genes are TRBV2 and TRBJ2-2; D call uncertain. The CDR3 is made up of 11 amino acids. Germline-derived CDR1 and CDR2 are SNHLY and FYNNEI. Trimming pared 6 bases from V and 4 bases from J, leaving 3 bases between. The CDR3 protein is CASRTTGELFF. CDR3 DNA sequence: TGTGCCAGCAGAACCACCGGGGAGCTGTTTTTT.

Here the CDR3 reads CASSYGYSMNTEAFF. The CDR3 region has the DNA TGTGCCAGCAGTTACGGTTACAGTATGAACACTGAAGCTTTCTTT. The chain has TRBV6-2 or TRBV6-3 and TRBJ1-1; D ambiguous. CDR1 and CDR2 (germline): MNHEY, SVGEGT. The V and J ends lost 2 bases and 0 bases respectively, with 10 bases between them. The CDR3 runs 15 residues.

To note about this clonotype: Relative to the germline gene, one junction end is altered; a read error may explain this. The chain is built from TRBV15 and TRBJ1-2; D ambiguous. Germline CDR1 and CDR2: LNHNV and YYDKDF (reference sequence). The CDR3 has 15 amino acids. Written as DNA, the CDR3 is TGTGCCACCAGCAGAGAGGGTGGGGAAGACGATGGCTGCACCTTC. Amino acids: CATSREGGEDDGCTF.